The clone carrying this TCR beta chain was seen only a few times. Its antigen is currently unknown. Adults of Caucasian background living in Nashville, Tennessee made up all donors. These data originate in a study of shared clonotypes between healthy human individuals. The CDR3 length is 14 residues. The V and J ends lost 8 bases and 2 bases respectively, with 16 bases between them. Germline-derived CDR1 and CDR2 are SEHNR and FQNEAQ (reference sequence). Study-wide results and limits: Lower generation probabilities were found for non-shared clonotypes than for those shared by all four donors. Rarefaction showed sorted-subset sequencing was incomplete despite large depth.

Source study methods: Quality scores were absent from the junction-only immunoSEQ sequences, so filtering differed. Generated by immunoSEQ multiplex PCR, the TCRdb table keeps only in-frame clones and is missing some. V, J and clone size are those of that table, while D and trimming were read from the DNA. Of roughly 760,000 clones in the sample, 74% were seen once. Specimen: memory CD4+ T cells sorted from blood. As to subset: CD45RA-negative fraction. This TCR was sampled from a woman aged 25 to 45 in good health. This chain joins TRBV7-9 and TRBJ2-7, with D perhaps TRBD2 (6 bases). In DNA form, the CDR3 reads TGTGCCAGCTCTCGGGGCGGGATAGCCTACGAGCAGTACTTC. Protein: CASSRGGIAYEQYF.